The source of this TCR beta chain is a study of OX40 agonist ivuxolimab in advanced cancers. The CDR3 covers 16 residues. V shed 2 bases and J shed 8 bases, with 18 bases lying between them. Germline-derived CDR1 and CDR2 are ENHRY and SYGVKD. Only in-frame clones appear in the TCRdb table, and some are missing; sequencing was by immunoSEQ multiplex PCR. This table has several thousand clones, roughly 90% appearing once. The chain joins TRBV10-3 to TRBJ1-4; weak D call: TRBD1 (5 bases). The source was CD4+ or CD8+ T cells sorted from blood, collected in a trial of the OX40 agonist ivuxolimab. The sequence came from an adult with an advanced solid tumor such as melanoma, head and neck, liver or kidney cancer. Here the CDR3 DNA reads TGTGCCATCAGTGAGCCGGGGCAGGGTGGGGAAGAAAAACTGTTTTTT. It yields the protein CAISEPGQGGEEKLFF.